The source of this TCR beta chain is a study of T cell repertoires in cytomegalovirus infection. Study context: The public TCR beta signatures pointed to both CMV infection and matching HLA type.

A word on this clonotype: No antigen is known for it.

Trimming cost V 2 bases and J 3 bases, with 8 bases left between them. Germline assignment: CDR1 SGHTA and CDR2 FQGNSA. The CDR3 length is 13 residues. TCRdb fed the reads into MiXCR, producing one record per CDR3 protein. Here the sample spans around 300,000 distinct CDR3 sequences, more than 20% being singletons. Broader study findings: Dominant in the ex vivo response were TCR beta clonotypes restricted by HLA-C and specific for CMV. The cumulative frequency of public TCR beta families identified carriers of CMV plus the relevant HLA.

The sequencing here drew on cultured PBMCs, taken from culture after CMV antigen stimulation. The chain uses TRBV7-2 and TRBJ2-7; no reliable D call. The TCR sequence derives from a human donor in good health (CMV status not recorded). Some clones in this sample may be carry-over from other donors' samples. CDR3 in amino acids: CASSLRPGYEQYF. The CDR3 DNA reads TGTGCCAGCAGCTTACGGCCCGGCTACGAGCAGTACTTC.